This TCR beta chain appears in the sequencing data of a study of cytomegalovirus exposure and HLA in healthy donors. General study findings and limits: Among the CMV-associated chains, a few were confirmed in vitro as specific for CMV antigens. Later analysis revealed greater clonal expansion in HLA-associated TCR beta chains than in equally common others. Reportedly, cytomegalovirus status was diagnosed with high sensitivity and specificity.

Of note for this clone: Its antigen is unknown.

The PCR had 60 Vbeta and 13 Jbeta primers. Method: immunoSEQ multiplex PCR; TCRdb's copy keeps in-frame clones and lacks some. The sample comprises some 150,000 clones, about 72% of which are singletons, and 1.4% rests with the top ten. This CDR3 is built from 14 residues. The germline gives CDR1 MNHEY, CDR2 SMNVEV (reference sequence). The ends lost 6 bases at V and 9 bases at J; junction bases unmatched: 10. This rearrangement joins TRBV27 to TRBJ2-1, with 8 bases aligning to TRBD1. Sequenced material: PBMCs. The receptor's source is a male donor in good health and CMV-seronegative. CDR3 sequence: CASRSPTGGGEQFF. The CDR3, as DNA: TGTGCCAGCAGGTCTCCAACAGGGGGAGGTGAGCAGTTCTTC.